This T cell receptor beta chain comes out of a study of OX40 agonist ivuxolimab in advanced cancers. About the full investigation: The costimulatory receptor OX40 (CD134) was targeted by ivuxolimab, a fully human IgG2 agonistic monoclonal antibody. Prior anti-PD-1, anti-PD-L1 or anti-CTLA-4 therapy was permitted, and 30% to 50% of dose-escalation patients had received checkpoint inhibitors. Peripheral TCRbeta sequencing was intended to test whether TCR sequence diversity was altered and clonal T-cell expansion was caused by ivuxolimab. The monotherapy dose-escalation portion (N ≈ 56 patients) of the phase I ivuxolimab trial is reported in the paper. Intravenous ivuxolimab was administered to patients every 2 weeks at six dose levels: 0.01, 0.1, 0.3, 1.5, 3 and 10 mg/kg. A male proportion of roughly 80% and a mean age of 60 years, ranging from roughly 20 to 80, were recorded for the dose-escalation cohort. Partial responses occurred in three dose-escalation patients, of whom one had hepatocellular carcinoma and two had cutaneous melanoma. Of the roughly 54 dose-escalation patients, hepatocellular carcinoma was present in approximately 20, melanoma in around 15, renal cell carcinoma in 9 and head and neck cancer in 9. What the work shows at the level of the full study, not this receptor alone: After ivuxolimab, CD8+ T cells had more expanded clones than CD4+ T cells on average. Low levels of normalized T-cell clonal expansion were also seen in some patients who did not respond. In the 0.1-3.0 mg/kg groups, partial responders had among the lowest normalized peripheral clonal expansion, particularly in CD8+ T cells. The antigen specificity of the clonally expanded peripheral T cells was not determined. Clonal expansion of both CD4+ and CD8+ blood T cells was observed from baseline to week 6 at doses 0.1 to 3.0 mg/kg.

The germline V end is reduced by 4 bases and the J end by 6 bases; junction bases left unmatched: 8. Taken from cysteine to phenylalanine, the CDR3 has 15 residues. The CDR3 DNA has 45 bases and is translated from base 1. CDR1 and CDR2, per the germline V gene, are SGHTA and FQGNSA. The trial excluded patients who had a history of autoimmune disease or were on systemic immunosuppression. Peripheral blood for TCR sequencing was collected from all dose cohorts at baseline, on cycle 4 day 1, and on cycle 7 day 1. The samples were drawn from a first-in-human, open-label, multicenter phase I dose-escalation trial of ivuxolimab. Adults with locally advanced or metastatic melanoma, renal cell carcinoma, hepatocellular carcinoma or head and neck squamous cell carcinoma were enrolled in the trial. Before TCR sequencing, CD4+ T cells and CD8+ T cells from peripheral blood were sorted into separate populations.

Genomic DNA was extracted from sorted cells for sequencing of the TCRbeta CDR3 region. The immunoSEQ Assay was used to sequence the TCRbeta CDR3 regions. In TCRdb, the immuneACCESS table is reduced to in-frame sequences with V and J assigned. These tables do not hold every clone; where another copy was compared, an unresolved V gene accounts for under half, and the others remain unexplained. For this sample there are 66,000 or so clones; roughly 84% appear just once. The ten largest make up 0.52% of the sample. As concerns this clone: No cognate antigen has been identified for it. No per-base quality is available; no much larger clone lies one base away.

The chain joins TRBV7-2 to TRBJ2-7; 11 middle bases align to TRBD1. Sample: CD4+ or CD8+ T cells sorted from blood, taken in a trial of the OX40 agonist ivuxolimab. This TCR was recovered from an adult with an advanced solid tumor such as melanoma, head and neck, liver or kidney cancer. CDR3 region: CASSSSGTGGPEQYF. The sequenced DNA: TGTGCCAGCAGCTCATCCGGGACAGGGGGTCCCGAGCAGTACTTC. This CDR3, with the reference TRBV7-2 and TRBJ2-7 proteins standing in past its ends, gives the full variable domain GAGVSQSPSNKVTEKGKDVELRCDPISGHTALYWYRQSLGQGLEFLIYFQGNSAPDKSGLPSDRFSAERTGGSVSTLTIQRTQQEDSAVYLCASSSSGTGGPEQYFGPGTRLTVT.